These 12 T cell receptor beta chains came from one sample sequenced in a study of blood T cell repertoires in COVID-19. Clones were read by immunoSEQ multiplex PCR, and TCRdb kept only the in-frame ones, dropping some. The table lists about 190,000 clones, roughly 80% of them singletons. The sequenced sample consisted of peripheral blood. These TCRs come from a woman aged 50 to 60 with acute or convalescent COVID-19.

This chain links TRBV5-1 with TRBJ2-7; weak D call: TRBD2 (6 bases). The length of the CDR3 is 14 residues. V shed 0 bases and J shed 3 bases, with 10 bases lying between them. Germline CDR1 reads SGHRS; CDR2 reads YFSETQ. The CDR3 DNA reads as TGCGCCAGCAGCTTGGGAAGTAGCGGCTACGAGCAGTACTTC. This sequence encodes CASSLGSSGYEQYF.

J is TRBJ1-1 and V is TRBV30; D is uncertain. Germline-derived CDR1 and CDR2 are GTSNPN and SVGIG (reference sequence). Deletions cut 6 bases from V and 11 bases from J, with 22 bases between. The CDR3 consists of 13 residues. CDR3 protein: CACQPTMGGIAFF. The CDR3 DNA sequence: TGTGCCTGTCAGCCAACTATGGGAGGGATCGCTTTCTTT.

The chain carries TRBV5-1 and TRBJ1-2, with TRBD1 matching 8 bases. Germline values: CDR1 SGHRS, CDR2 YFSETQ. The V segment lost 3 bases and the J segment 4 bases; nucleotides outside the gene matches: 5. There are 14 residues in the CDR3. CDR3 sequence reads: CASSWQDRGYGYTF. The DNA of the CDR3 is TGCGCCAGCAGCTGGCAAGACAGGGGCTATGGCTACACCTTC.

In this sample, this clone turned up a few times. The chain recombines TRBV3-1 (or the pseudogene TRBV3-2) with TRBJ1-1; a weak D match, TRBD1 (5 bases). Per germline, CDR1 LGHDT and CDR2 YNNKEL (reference sequence). The CDR3 has 14 residues. The ends were cut back, 2 bases at V and 1 base at J, with 8 bases in the middle. CDR3 loop: CASSQYDRNTEAFF. The CDR3 DNA reads as TGTGCCAGCAGCCAATACGACAGGAACACTGAAGCTTTCTTT.

This clone came up a few times. The chain is built from TRBV24-1 and TRBJ2-2, with D maybe TRBD1 (5 bases). The V gene lost 10 bases and the J gene lost 1 base, with 15 bases spanning the gap. CDR1 and CDR2 from the germline V gene are KGHDR and SFDVKD. This CDR3 region has 15 residues. CDR3: CATRPRGVNTGELFF. CDR3 in DNA: TGTGCCACGCGACCAAGGGGTGTGAACACCGGGGAGCTGTTTTTT.

The rearrangement joins TRBV3-1 (or the pseudogene TRBV3-2) to TRBJ1-1; D unresolved. Trimming shortened V by 4 bases and J by 0 bases, and 12 bases separated the two germline ends. Germline CDR1 reads LGHDT; CDR2 reads YNNKEL (reference sequence). The CDR3 is 15 amino acids. CDR3 sequence: CASSPRGRLNTEAFF. The CDR3 DNA follows: TGTGCCAGCAGCCCCCGGGGAAGGTTGAACACTGAAGCTTTCTTT.

The J gene is TRBJ2-1, the V gene TRBV7-7; 10 nucleotides agree with TRBD1. The CDR3 totals 14 residues. After removal of 5 bases from V and 9 bases from J, the junction contained 7 bases not matched to a gene. CDR1 is SSHAT and CDR2 is FNYEAQ in the germline V gene (reference sequence). The CDR3 DNA is TGTGCCAGCAGCCGCGGACAGGGGGTAGCTGAGCAGTTCTTC. It yields the protein CASSRGQGVAEQFF.

The chain has TRBV6-5 and TRBJ1-6; D may be TRBD1 (6 bases). This CDR3 has 15 residues. The germline V gene has CDR1 MNHEY and CDR2 SVGAGI. The ends were cut back, 8 bases at V and 4 bases at J, with 15 bases in the middle. For the CDR3, the DNA is TGTGCCAGCTCAGAGCAGGGGTTTTATAATTCACCCCTCCACTTT. Translated, it gives CASSEQGFYNSPLHF.

The rearrangement uses TRBV6-5 and TRBJ1-5, with D unresolved. Germline values: CDR1 MNHEY, CDR2 SVGAGI. V was pared by 6 bases and J by 7 bases, with 13 bases between. The CDR3 has 13 residues. The DNA for the CDR3 is TGTGCCAGCAGCGGGTCTTCGCAACAGCCCCAGCATTTT. Its translation is CASSGSSQQPQHF.

This clone showed up just a few times. J is TRBJ2-7 and V is TRBV27; 9 nucleotides line up with TRBD2. V shed 4 bases and J 3 bases; nucleotides not matched to a gene: 4. CDR1 and CDR2 from the germline V gene are MNHEY and SMNVEV (reference sequence). The length of the CDR3 is 14 residues. The CDR3 here is CASSSGLARYEQYF. In DNA form, the CDR3 reads TGTGCCAGCAGTTCGGGACTAGCCCGCTACGAGCAGTACTTC.

V usage is TRBV7-2 and J usage is TRBJ2-7; TRBD2 might be the D (5 bases). The CDR3 has 15 amino acids. The V end was cut by 1 base, the J end by 3 bases, with 13 bases between. Looked up from germline, CDR1 is SGHTA and CDR2 is FQGNSA. The DNA of the CDR3 is TGTGCCAGCAGCTTAGGAGCGGAGCCAAACTACGAGCAGTACTTC. Translated: CASSLGAEPNYEQYF.

The rearrangement uses TRBV5-1 and TRBJ2-1; TRBD2 matches 9 bases. V was clipped by 6 bases and J by 4 bases; unmatched bases: 5. This CDR3 has 14 amino acids. Germline V gives CDR1 SGHRS, CDR2 YFSETQ. CDR3 amino acids: CASTAGGGYNEQFF. CDR3 nucleotide sequence: TGCGCCAGCACCGCGGGAGGGGGTTACAATGAGCAGTTCTTC.